A single sample is the source of the 10 T cell receptor beta chains below, sequenced in a study of T-cell memory formation after mild COVID-19. TCRdb fed the 5' RACE reads into MiXCR, producing one record per CDR3 protein. The sample has 210,000 or so distinct CDR3 sequences; around 27% are singletons. The sample comprised PBMCs or a T cell subset sorted from them (not recorded which). The receptor source for this set is an adult woman who had mild COVID-19 (a few samples of this study predate the infection). Cell type and time point are not known.

This rearrangement joins TRBV19 to TRBJ1-6; no firm D call. The CDR3 is made up of 13 amino acids. With 10 bases removed from V and 9 bases from J, the gap between germline ends came to 16 bases. The germline V gene has CDR1 LNHDA and CDR2 SQIVND (reference sequence). The CDR3 DNA sequence: TGTGCCACCAGTAGCAGGAATGGTTCACCCCTCCACTTT. Translating it yields CATSSRNGSPLHF.

On this clonotype itself: The junction departs from the called germline gene at one end, perhaps through a read error. J is TRBJ2-2 and V is TRBV2; either TRBD1 or TRBD2 may supply D (5 bases each). The CDR3 spans 16 residues. Per germline, CDR1 SNHLY and CDR2 FYNNEI. This chain's CDR3 is CASSRIDSANTGELFF. The DNA for the CDR3 is TGTGCCAGCAGCCGAATCGACAGCGCGAACACCGGGGAGTTGTTTTTT.

This rearrangement joins TRBV3-1 to TRBJ1-1; the D is unclear. The CDR3 loop spans 14 amino acids. Germline V gives CDR1 LGHDT, CDR2 YNNKEL (reference sequence). Trimming stripped 6 bases from V and 7 bases from J, with 18 bases between. DNA for the CDR3: TGTGCCAGCAGAGAGCCTAGTCATAGAGGTGAAGCTTTCTTT. Its protein is CASREPSHRGEAFF.

V and J are TRBV12-3 or TRBV12-4 and TRBJ2-2, with unresolved D. V gave up 8 bases and J gave up 1 base, with 8 bases separating them. There are 13 residues in the CDR3. The CDR3 is CASGWENTGELFF. The CDR3 DNA reads as TGTGCCAGCGGCTGGGAGAACACCGGGGAGCTGTTTTTT.

The chain uses TRBV18 and TRBJ1-1; 7 nucleotides line up with TRBD1. The germline gives CDR1 KGHSH, CDR2 LQKENI. The J segment lost 1 base and the V segment lost 4 bases, leaving 6 bases of the junction unmatched. This CDR3 comprises 15 residues. This CDR3 is CASSLGRTGNTEAFF. In nucleotides, the CDR3 is TGTGCCAGCTCACTCGGCCGGACAGGGAACACTGAAGCTTTCTTT.

V gene TRBV29-1 combines with J gene TRBJ2-1, with a possible D match to TRBD2 (6 bases). Trimming removed 1 base at V and 0 bases at J, with 13 bases between. The germline CDR1 and CDR2 sequences are SQVTM and ANQGSEA. The CDR3 spans 16 residues. The chain's CDR3 is CSVEGLKRASYNEQFF. As DNA, the CDR3 is TGCAGCGTTGAAGGGTTGAAGCGGGCCTCCTACAATGAGCAGTTCTTC.

The chain recombines TRBV29-1 with TRBJ1-1; D uncertain. The CDR3 is made up of 13 amino acids. The V end was cut by 6 bases, the J end by 0 bases, with 11 bases between. Germline lookup yields CDR1 SQVTM and CDR2 ANQGSEA. CDR3 coding DNA: TGCAGCGTGCTCTTCGGGTTGAACACTGAAGCTTTCTTT. Amino acids: CSVLFGLNTEAFF.

This clonotype was counted many times. The chain carries TRBV12-3 or TRBV12-4 and TRBJ2-7; 12 bases are a match to TRBD2. V lost 6 bases to trimming and J lost 2 bases; unmatched junction nucleotides: 5. The CDR3 length is 15 residues. CDR3 in amino acids: CASRLGTSGPYEQYF. The CDR3 DNA reads TGTGCCAGCAGACTCGGGACTAGCGGGCCCTACGAGCAGTACTTC.

This clonotype was observed many times. The chain links TRBV4-3 to TRBJ2-7; 8 bases line up with TRBD1. Germline CDR1 LGHNA, CDR2 YSLEER. Trimming removed 1 base from V and 3 bases from J; junction bases left unmatched: 11. This CDR3 spans 17 amino acids. The CDR3 coding sequence is TGCGCCAGCAGCCAAGGGGACAGGCAATACGGGGTCTACGAGCAGTACTTC. This sequence encodes CASSQGDRQYGVYEQYF.

This clonotype was detected only a few times. The chain employs TRBV15 and TRBJ1-1; 7 positions match TRBD1. Germline loops: CDR1 LNHNV, CDR2 YYDKDF (reference sequence). J was trimmed by 4 bases and V by 0 bases; bases with no gene match: 8. This CDR3 has 16 residues. The DNA of the CDR3 is TGTGCCACCAGCAGAGATCAGCACAGGGGAAGCACTGAAGCTTTCTTT. It specifies CATSRDQHRGSTEAFF.